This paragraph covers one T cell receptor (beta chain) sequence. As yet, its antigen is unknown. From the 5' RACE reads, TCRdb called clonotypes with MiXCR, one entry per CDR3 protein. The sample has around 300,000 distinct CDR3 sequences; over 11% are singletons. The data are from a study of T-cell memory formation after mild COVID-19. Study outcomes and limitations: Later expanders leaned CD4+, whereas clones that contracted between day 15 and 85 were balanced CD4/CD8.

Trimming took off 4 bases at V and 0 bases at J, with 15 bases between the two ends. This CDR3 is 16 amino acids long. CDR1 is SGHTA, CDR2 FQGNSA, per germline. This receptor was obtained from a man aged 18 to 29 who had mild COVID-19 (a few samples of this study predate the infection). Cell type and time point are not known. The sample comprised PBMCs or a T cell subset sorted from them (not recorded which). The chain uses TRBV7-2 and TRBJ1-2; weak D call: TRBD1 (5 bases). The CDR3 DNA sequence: TGTGCCAGCAGCTCAGACAGTTCTCGAACTAACTATGGCTACACCTTC. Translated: CASSSDSSRTNYGYTF.